The T cell receptor beta chain under discussion was sequenced for a study of cytomegalovirus exposure and HLA in healthy donors (dated by TCRdb to between 2016 and 2019). For the wider study: According to an earlier analysis of several hundred of the donors, about 190 million T cells yielded 117 million unique TCR beta sequences and 276 Gb of sequence data. An early release that covered roughly 600 HLA-typed donors contained around 300 gigabases of sequencing data and around 80 million unique TCR sequences. Among the roughly 390 genotyped donors, around 81% belonged to the genetic ancestry cluster associated with self-reported Caucasian donors. The aim of the study was to test whether cataloging public T cell receptors could identify signatures of past pathogen exposure. The study profiled the T cell repertoires of under 850 subjects by immunosequencing and related them to cytomegalovirus serostatus. Besides the first cohort of roughly 660 subjects, a separate validation cohort made up of around 120 different subjects was used. To predict cytomegalovirus infection status, the study combined high-throughput TCR immunosequencing, statistical association of individual TCRs with disease status, and machine learning. In a later analysis, previously published TCR beta repertoires from 550 to 750 donors were re-analyzed and high-resolution HLA genotyping was added so that TCR occurrence patterns could be studied. Rather than drawing on any new phenotypic data, the later analysis identified candidate immune exposures from TCR beta sequences and the way those sequences occurred across donors. In an earlier analysis of 500 to 650 of the donors, high-throughput TCR beta sequencing was used to judge whether each TCR beta V gene segment behaved as functional or pseudogenic. Alongside the repertoire data, information on donor age, sex, ethnicity and CMV serostatus was compiled. A later genetic analysis used genome-wide SNP genotypes for about three fifths of the 666 donors, treating that subset as a discovery cohort. All discovery cohort repertoires had been generated using a single sequencing platform. HLA typing included class I and class II loci at four-digit resolution. Typing coverage varied by locus: roughly 629-640 donors for A, B, C, DRB1 and DQB1; roughly 510 for DQA1; 600 to 610 for DPA1; roughly 470 for DPB1. Roughly five DR-DQ haplotypes were handled as single units for association and clustering, since linkage in the cohort was strong. On average, 235,054 unique TCR beta nucleotide sequences were sequenced per donor among about 400 genotyped donors of the cohort, with 15% to 20% of those sequences being non-productive. General conclusions and limits of the study: An earlier analysis of several hundred of the donors showed that most TCR beta V segments appeared in productive rearrangements either about 87% or about 30% of the time, which broadly matched IMGT annotations. A later analysis found that HLA-associated TCR beta chains were more clonally expanded and had lower generation probabilities than equally common non-associated chains. At a false discovery rate of 0.05, a later analysis linked approximately 18,000 TCR beta sequences to specific HLA alleles. In the study, about 150 TCR beta chains were listed as associated with cytomegalovirus. Cytomegalovirus status was reported to be diagnosed by the classifier with high specificity and sensitivity in both the original and validation cohorts. Sequencing depth was assumed to be roughly uniform across donors in the presence/absence analyses, though that assumption may not hold. CMV serostatus was the only immune exposure information available for the cohort. Across donors, most TCR sequences were observed very rarely, whereas some public TCRs were present in many individuals. A further reported finding was that TCR beta sequences accurately predicted the HLA-A and HLA-B alleles for most subjects in the first cohort. The authors suggested that the approach could potentially be extended to other disease states and immunological phenotypes. V-gene and J-gene trimming of TCR beta chains was associated with a missense DCLRE1C variant in a later genetic analysis, and the association was replicated in an independent cohort. Linkage disequilibrium might explain the correlated functional status among segregating V segments, but an unknown experimental factor could not be excluded. A later analysis found that most CMV-associated TCR beta chains appeared HLA-restricted, with HLA associations seemingly driven largely by CMV exposure. Because HLA typing was missing for some donors at each locus, association tests included only the typed subset. In vitro tests confirmed that a few of the cytomegalovirus-associated TCR beta chains recognize cytomegalovirus antigens. Because counts were too low, about 18 rarely observed V segments, including chromosome 9 orphons, were left out of the earlier analysis of several hundred of the donors. In a later analysis, TCR association rates were found to vary across HLA loci, with the most associated TCRs seen for DRB1 alleles and the fewest for HLA-C alleles. Several of the top co-occurrence clusters appeared to be linked to parvovirus B19, influenza, CMV and Epstein-Barr virus, according to a later analysis. A cluster of highly shared sequence variants was judged likely to be a technical artifact of the sequencing pipeline. The cohort was sequenced for TCR beta chains only, and without alpha or paired-chain data the features that could be detected were limited. Compared with the approximately 670-donor mean, donors in an Asian-associated ancestry cluster had fewer N-insertions in productive TCRs, according to a later genetic analysis. When HLA alleles, especially DR and DQ, strongly co-occurred, attributing TCR associations to individual alleles was difficult.

Library generation was performed with the immunoSEQ multiplex PCR assay. The multiplex PCR relied on a mix of 60 forward primers for TCR Vbeta segments and 13 reverse primers for TCR Jbeta segments. The CDR3 region of rearranged TCR beta genes was amplified from genomic DNA by a multiplex PCR assay. The amplified TCR beta libraries were sequenced on the Illumina HiSeq System as 87-base-pair reads. The study's own analysis went as follows. A later analysis tallied approximately 87 million unique TCR beta chains across the 640 or so repertoires, and about 10 million of those chains were shared by two or more donors. Raw reads were error-corrected and collapsed into unique sequences with a nearest-neighbor algorithm that merged closely related sequences to remove PCR and sequencing errors. V, D and J gene segments were assigned by aligning CDR3 sequences to IMGT reference sequences. For a sequence to be retained, a match of at least six nucleotides was required to both a V gene segment and a J gene segment. A rearrangement was called productive if the CDR3 had no stop codons and remained in frame with V and J, and every other rearrangement was called non-productive. CDR3 was defined by IMGT convention, running from the second conserved V-encoded cysteine to the conserved J-encoded phenylalanine. The earlier analysis of around 640 of the donors excluded sequences that lacked an unambiguous match to a single V gene segment. An earlier analysis of 550 to 650 of the donors classified V segments as functional when productive rearrangements were above 56.7% and as segregating when the standard deviation between donors was above 5%. To diagnose cytomegalovirus status from the catalog of TCR beta chain sequences, a statistical classification framework was built. V and J gene assignment, in a later analysis, came from comparing TCR nucleotide sequences with IMGT/GENE-DB human TR gene sequences. The TCRdist pipeline was used in a later analysis to assign CDR3 sequences and most-parsimonious VDJ recombination scenarios. In a later analysis, each TCR beta chain was defined by its CDR3 amino acid sequence together with its V-gene family, and reads lacking a unique V-gene family were excluded. In a later analysis, 450 to 600 highly shared, low-generation-probability nucleotide sequences were removed to address suspected cross-contamination and a sequencing artifact. In a later analysis, a clonal expansion index for each public chain was calculated from normalized within-repertoire ranks of inferred template counts. A later analysis computed generation probabilities with a VDJ recombination model fitted to out-of-frame rearrangements, and checked the results against IGoR. In a later analysis, TCR-TCR, TCR-HLA and TCR-CMV co-occurrence was scored with hypergeometric tests, and a repertoire-size bias correction was applied to TCR pairs. False discovery rates were estimated in a later analysis by permuting HLA or CMV assignments 20 times. In a later analysis, co-occurring TCRs were grouped using DBSCAN, with TCRdist sequence similarity added in when clustering inside HLA-allele-positive subsets. Repertoires with fewer than 30,000 or more than 120,000 public chains, plus five repertoires with anomalous nucleotide sharing, were excluded from co-occurrence clustering. TCRdb provides this immuneACCESS table in a form limited to in-frame rearrangements. Some clones are lacking; in checked studies, under half of them reflect an unresolved V gene, and why the rest are absent is not known. That table is the source of V, J and clone size, and D and trimming were worked out from the DNA. The sample includes about 190,000 clones, with 65% to 85% observed a single time. The ten largest clones capture around 1.6% of the sample.

Regarding this clone: The target of this receptor is not known. Within one base of it there is no much larger clone, and no base qualities were kept. Other DNA sequences in the sample encode the same CDR3.

The cohort comprised 710 or so healthy bone marrow donors. Cohort members were all nominally healthy when sampled, although unrecorded immune exposures were likely present. The donor was CMV seropositive and was included in the group of almost 300 seropositive cohort members. Each donor provided a peripheral blood sample, and peripheral blood mononuclear cells were used for TCR beta sequencing. The Qiagen DNeasy Blood Extraction Kit was used to extract genomic DNA from the blood cell samples. The sequence derives from a man in his forties in good health and CMV-seropositive. Input material: PBMCs.

Read as DNA, the sequence is TGCGCCAGCAGCTCGACAGGCTTGAACACTGAAGCTTTCTTT. This sequence encodes CASSSTGLNTEAFF. This receptor chain uses TRBV5-1 and TRBJ1-1; a tentative D call is TRBD1 (6 bases match). V is pared back by 3 bases and J by 0 bases, with 9 bases lying between the germline termini. Including cysteine and phenylalanine, the CDR3 has 14 amino acids. The CDR3 DNA has 42 bases and is translated from base 1. Reading the germline V gene gives CDR1 SGHRS and CDR2 YFSETQ.